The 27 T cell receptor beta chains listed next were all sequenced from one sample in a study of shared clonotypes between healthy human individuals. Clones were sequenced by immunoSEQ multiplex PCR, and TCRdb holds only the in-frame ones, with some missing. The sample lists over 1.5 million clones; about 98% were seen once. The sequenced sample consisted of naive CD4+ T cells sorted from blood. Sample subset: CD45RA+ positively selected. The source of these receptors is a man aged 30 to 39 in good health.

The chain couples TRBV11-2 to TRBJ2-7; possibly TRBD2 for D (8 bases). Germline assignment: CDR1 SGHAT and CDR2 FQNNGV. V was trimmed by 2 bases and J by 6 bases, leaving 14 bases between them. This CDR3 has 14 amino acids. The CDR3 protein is CASSLLGRGLEQYF. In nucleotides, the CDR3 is TGTGCCAGCAGCTTACTCGGGAGGGGGCTCGAGCAGTACTTC.

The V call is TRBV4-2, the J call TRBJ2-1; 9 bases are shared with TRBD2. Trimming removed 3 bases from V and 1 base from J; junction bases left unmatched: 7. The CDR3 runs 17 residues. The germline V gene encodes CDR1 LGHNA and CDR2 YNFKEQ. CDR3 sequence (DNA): TGTGCCAGCAGCCAGCAGCTAGCGGGAACGTCCTACAATGAGCAGTTCTTC. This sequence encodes CASSQQLAGTSYNEQFF.

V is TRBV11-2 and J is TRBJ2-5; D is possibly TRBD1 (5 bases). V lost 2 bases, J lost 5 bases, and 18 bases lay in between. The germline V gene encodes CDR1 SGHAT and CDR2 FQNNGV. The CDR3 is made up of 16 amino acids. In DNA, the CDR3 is TGTGCCAGCAGCTTAACTGGGGCCTCCAGTAGGGAGACCCAGTACTTC. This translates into CASSLTGASSRETQYF.

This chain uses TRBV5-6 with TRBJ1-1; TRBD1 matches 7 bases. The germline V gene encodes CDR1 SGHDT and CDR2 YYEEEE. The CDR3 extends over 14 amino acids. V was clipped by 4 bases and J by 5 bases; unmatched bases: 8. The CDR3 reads CASSRQGIGTEAFF. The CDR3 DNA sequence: TGTGCCAGCAGCCGACAGGGAATCGGTACTGAAGCTTTCTTT.

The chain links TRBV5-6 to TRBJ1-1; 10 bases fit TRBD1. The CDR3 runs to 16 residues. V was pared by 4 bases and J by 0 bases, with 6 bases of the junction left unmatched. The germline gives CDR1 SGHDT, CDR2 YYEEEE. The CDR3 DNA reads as TGTGCCAGCAGCAAACCCGGACAGGGGGTGAACACTGAAGCTTTCTTT. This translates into CASSKPGQGVNTEAFF.

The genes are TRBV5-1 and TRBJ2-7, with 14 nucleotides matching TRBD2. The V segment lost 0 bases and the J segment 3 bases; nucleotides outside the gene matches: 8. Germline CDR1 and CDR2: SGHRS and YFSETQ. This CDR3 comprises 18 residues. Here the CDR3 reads CASSLGGLAGENDYEQYF. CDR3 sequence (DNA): TGCGCCAGCAGCTTGGGGGGACTAGCGGGAGAAAATGACTACGAGCAGTACTTC.

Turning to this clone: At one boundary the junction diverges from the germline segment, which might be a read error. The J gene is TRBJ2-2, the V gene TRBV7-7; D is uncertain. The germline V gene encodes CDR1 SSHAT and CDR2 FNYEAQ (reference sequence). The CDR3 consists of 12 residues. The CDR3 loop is CASSLEAGELFF. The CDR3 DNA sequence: TGTGCTAGCAGCTTAGAGGCCGGGGAGCTGTTTTTT.

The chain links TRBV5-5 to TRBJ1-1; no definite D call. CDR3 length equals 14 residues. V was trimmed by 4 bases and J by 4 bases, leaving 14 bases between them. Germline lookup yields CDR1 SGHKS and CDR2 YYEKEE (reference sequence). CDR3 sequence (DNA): TGTGCCAGCAGCCTGGATAGTCTTCGCACTGAAGCTTTCTTT. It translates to CASSLDSLRTEAFF. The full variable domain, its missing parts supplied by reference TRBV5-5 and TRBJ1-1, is DAGVTQSPTHLIKTRGQQVTLRCSPISGHKSVSWYQQVLGQGPQFIFQYYEKEERGRGNFPDRFSARQFPNYSSELNVNALLLGDSALYLCASSLDSLRTEAFFGQGTRLTVV.

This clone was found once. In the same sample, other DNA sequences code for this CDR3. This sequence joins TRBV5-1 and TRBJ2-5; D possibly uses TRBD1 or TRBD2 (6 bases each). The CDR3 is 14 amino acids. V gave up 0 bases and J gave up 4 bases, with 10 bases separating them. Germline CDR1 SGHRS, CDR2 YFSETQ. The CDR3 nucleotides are TGCGCCAGCAGCTTGGGAGGGGGGAGAGAGACCCAGTACTTC. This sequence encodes CASSLGGGRETQYF.

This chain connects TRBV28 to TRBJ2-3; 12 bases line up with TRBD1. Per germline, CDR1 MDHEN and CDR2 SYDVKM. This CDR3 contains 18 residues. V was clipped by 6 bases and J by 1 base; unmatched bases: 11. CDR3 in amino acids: CASSLGTGGAQRTDTQYF. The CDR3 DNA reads TGTGCCAGCAGCCTCGGGACAGGGGGCGCCCAACGCACAGATACGCAGTATTTT. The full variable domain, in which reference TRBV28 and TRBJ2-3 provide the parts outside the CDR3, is DVKVTQSSRYLVKRTGEKVFLECVQDMDHENMFWYRQDPGLGLRLIYFSYDVKMKEKGDIPEGYSVSREKKERFSLILESASTNQTSMYLCASSLGTGGAQRTDTQYFGPGTRLTVL.

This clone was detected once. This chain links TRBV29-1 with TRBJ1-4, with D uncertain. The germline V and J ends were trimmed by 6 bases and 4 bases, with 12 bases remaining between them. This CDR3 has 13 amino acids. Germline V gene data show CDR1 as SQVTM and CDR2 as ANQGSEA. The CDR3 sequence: CSVLGSSNEKLFF. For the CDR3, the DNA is TGCAGCGTCTTGGGCTCCAGTAATGAAAAACTGTTTTTT.

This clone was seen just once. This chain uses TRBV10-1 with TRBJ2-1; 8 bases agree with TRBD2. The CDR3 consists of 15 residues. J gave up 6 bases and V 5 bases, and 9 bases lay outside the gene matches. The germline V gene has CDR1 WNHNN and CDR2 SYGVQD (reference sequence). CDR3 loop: CASSPYRTSRNEQFF. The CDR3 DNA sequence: TGCGCCAGCAGTCCGTATAGGACTAGCCGCAATGAGCAGTTCTTC.

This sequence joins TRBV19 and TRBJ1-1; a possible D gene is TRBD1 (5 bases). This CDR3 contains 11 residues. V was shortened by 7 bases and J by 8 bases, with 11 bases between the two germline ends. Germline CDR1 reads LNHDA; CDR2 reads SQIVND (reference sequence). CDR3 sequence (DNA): TGTGCCAGTATCGGTGGGGGGGAAGCTTTCTTT. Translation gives CASIGGGEAFF.

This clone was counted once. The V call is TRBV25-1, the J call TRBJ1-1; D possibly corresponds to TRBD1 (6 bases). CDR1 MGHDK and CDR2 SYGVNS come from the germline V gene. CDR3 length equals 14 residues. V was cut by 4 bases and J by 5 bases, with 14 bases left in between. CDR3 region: CASSGGGRWTEAFF. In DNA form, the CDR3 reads TGTGCCAGCAGTGGTGGGGGGCGCTGGACTGAAGCTTTCTTT.

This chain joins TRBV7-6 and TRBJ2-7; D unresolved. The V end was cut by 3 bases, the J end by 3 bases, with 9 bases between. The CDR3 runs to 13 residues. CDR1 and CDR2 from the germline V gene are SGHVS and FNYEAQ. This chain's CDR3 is CASSLEPNYEQYF. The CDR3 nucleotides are TGTGCCAGCAGCTTGGAACCCAACTACGAGCAGTACTTC.

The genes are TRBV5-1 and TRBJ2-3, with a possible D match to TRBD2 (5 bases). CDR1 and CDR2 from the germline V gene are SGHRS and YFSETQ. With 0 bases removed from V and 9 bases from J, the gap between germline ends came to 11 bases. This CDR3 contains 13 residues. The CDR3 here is CASSLAGEHTQYF. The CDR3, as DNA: TGCGCCAGCAGCTTGGCCGGGGAGCACACGCAGTATTTT.

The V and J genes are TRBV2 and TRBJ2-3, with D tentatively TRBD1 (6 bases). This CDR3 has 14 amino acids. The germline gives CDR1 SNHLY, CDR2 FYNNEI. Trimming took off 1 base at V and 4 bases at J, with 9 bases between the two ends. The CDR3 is CASSEGDRPDTQYF. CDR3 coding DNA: TGTGCCAGCAGTGAAGGTGACAGGCCAGATACGCAGTATTTT.

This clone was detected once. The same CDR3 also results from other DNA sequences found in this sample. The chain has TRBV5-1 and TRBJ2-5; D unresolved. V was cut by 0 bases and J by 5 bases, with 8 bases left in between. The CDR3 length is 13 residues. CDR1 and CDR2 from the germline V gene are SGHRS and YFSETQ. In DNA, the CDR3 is TGCGCCAGCAGCTTGGGACTCCAGGAGACCCAGTACTTC. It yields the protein CASSLGLQETQYF.

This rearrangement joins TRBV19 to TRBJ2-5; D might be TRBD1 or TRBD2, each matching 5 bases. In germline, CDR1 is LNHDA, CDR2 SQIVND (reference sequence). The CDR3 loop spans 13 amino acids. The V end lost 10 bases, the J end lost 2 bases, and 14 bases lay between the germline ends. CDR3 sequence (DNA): TGTGCCACCGCCGGGACGCAACAAGAGACCCAGTACTTC. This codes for CATAGTQQETQYF.

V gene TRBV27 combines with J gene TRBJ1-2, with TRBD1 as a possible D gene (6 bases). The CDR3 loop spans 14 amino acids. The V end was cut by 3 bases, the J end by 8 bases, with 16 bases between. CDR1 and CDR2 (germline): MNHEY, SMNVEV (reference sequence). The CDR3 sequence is CASSLTGVSWGYTF. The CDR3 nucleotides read TGTGCCAGCAGTTTGACAGGAGTCTCTTGGGGCTACACCTTC.

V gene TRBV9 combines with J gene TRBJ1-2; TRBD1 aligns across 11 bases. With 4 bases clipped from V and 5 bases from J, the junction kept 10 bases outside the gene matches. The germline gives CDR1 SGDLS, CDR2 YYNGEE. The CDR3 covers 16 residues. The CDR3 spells CASSLLPDRGPYGYTF. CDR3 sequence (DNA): TGTGCCAGCAGCCTACTCCCGGACAGGGGGCCGTATGGCTACACCTTC.

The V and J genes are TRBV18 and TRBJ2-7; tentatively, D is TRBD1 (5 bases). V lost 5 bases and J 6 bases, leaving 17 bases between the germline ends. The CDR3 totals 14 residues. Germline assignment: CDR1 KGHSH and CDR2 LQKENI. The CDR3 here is CASSSDIVSGEQYF. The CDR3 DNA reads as TGTGCCAGCTCATCGGACATCGTCTCGGGCGAGCAGTACTTC.

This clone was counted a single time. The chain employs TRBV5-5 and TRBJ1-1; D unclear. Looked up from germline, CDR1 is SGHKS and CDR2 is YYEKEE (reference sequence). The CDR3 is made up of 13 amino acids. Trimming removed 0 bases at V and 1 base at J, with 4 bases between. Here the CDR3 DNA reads TGTGCCAGCAGCTTGGGCACGAACACTGAAGCTTTCTTT. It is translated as CASSLGTNTEAFF.

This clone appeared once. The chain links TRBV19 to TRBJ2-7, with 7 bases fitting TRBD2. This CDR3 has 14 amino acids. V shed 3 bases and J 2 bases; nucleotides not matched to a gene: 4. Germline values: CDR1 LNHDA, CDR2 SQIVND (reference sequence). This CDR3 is CASSIDGRPYEQYF. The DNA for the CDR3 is TGTGCCAGTAGTATCGACGGGAGGCCCTACGAGCAGTACTTC.

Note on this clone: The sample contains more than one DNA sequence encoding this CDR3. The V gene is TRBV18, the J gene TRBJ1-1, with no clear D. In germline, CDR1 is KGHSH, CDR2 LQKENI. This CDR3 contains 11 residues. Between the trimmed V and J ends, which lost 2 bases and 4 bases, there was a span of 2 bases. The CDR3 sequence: CASSPATEAFF. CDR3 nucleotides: TGTGCCAGCTCACCAGCCACTGAAGCTTTCTTT. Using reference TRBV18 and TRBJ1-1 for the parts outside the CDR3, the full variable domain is NAGVMQNPRHLVRRRGQEARLRCSPMKGHSHVYWYRQLPEEGLKFMVYLQKENIIDESGMPKERFSAEFPKEGPSILRIQQVVRGDSAAYFCASSPATEAFFGQGTRLTVV.

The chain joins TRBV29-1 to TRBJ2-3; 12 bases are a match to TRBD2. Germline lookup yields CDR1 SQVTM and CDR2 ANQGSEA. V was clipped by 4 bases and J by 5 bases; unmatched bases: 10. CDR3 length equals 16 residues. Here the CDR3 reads CSVVELAGGQEDTQYF. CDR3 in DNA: TGCAGCGTTGTGGAGCTAGCGGGAGGGCAAGAAGATACGCAGTATTTT.

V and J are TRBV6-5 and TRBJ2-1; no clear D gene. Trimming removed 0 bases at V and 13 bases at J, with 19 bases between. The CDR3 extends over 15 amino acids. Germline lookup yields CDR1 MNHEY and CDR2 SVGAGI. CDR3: CASSYSNLRREDQFF. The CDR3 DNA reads TGTGCCAGCAGTTACTCGAACTTGCGCCGAGAAGACCAGTTCTTC.